The present T cell receptor beta chain was sequenced within a study of control samples from healthy donors and cancer patients. In germline, CDR1 is KGHSH, CDR2 LQKENI. The CDR3 covers 17 residues. V lost 3 bases to trimming and J lost 0 bases; unmatched junction nucleotides: 6. Generated by immunoSEQ multiplex PCR, the TCRdb table keeps only in-frame clones and is missing some. The table lists about 61,000 clones, 85% to 90% of them singletons. This receptor was identified in a man aged 55 to 69 with colorectal cancer. The sequenced sample consisted of PBMCs. The chain joins TRBV18 to TRBJ1-5; 9 positions agree with TRBD1. CDR3 protein: CASSPSGQGYSNQPQHF. For the CDR3, the DNA is TGTGCCAGCTCACCTTCGGGACAGGGCTATAGCAATCAGCCCCAGCATTTT.